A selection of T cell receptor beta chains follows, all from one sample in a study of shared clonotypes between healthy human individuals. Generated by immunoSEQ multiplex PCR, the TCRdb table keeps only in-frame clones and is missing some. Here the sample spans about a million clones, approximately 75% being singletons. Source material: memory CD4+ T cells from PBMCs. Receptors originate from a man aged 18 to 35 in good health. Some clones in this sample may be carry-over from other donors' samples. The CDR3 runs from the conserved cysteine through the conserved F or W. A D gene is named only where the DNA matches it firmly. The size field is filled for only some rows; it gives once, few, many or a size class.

TGCGCCAGCAGCCAAGGAGGAGAAGCTTTCTTT,CASSQGGEAFF,-,-,TRBJ1-1,TRBV4-1
TGCGCCAGCAGCTTGGGACTAGCGGGGATCGCGAACACCGGGGAGCTGTTTTTT,CASSLGLAGIANTGELFF,TRBD2,-,TRBJ2-2,TRBV5-1
TGTGCCAGCAGTCTCGGGACACGGACGTATCAGCCCCAGCATTTT,CASSLGTRTYQPQHF,-,-,TRBJ1-5,TRBV28
TGTGCCAGCAGCGCCCAGACTAGCGCCCTCTACAATGAGCAGTTCTTC,CASSAQTSALYNEQFF,TRBD2,-,TRBJ2-1,TRBV9
TGCGCCAGCAGCCCCCGGGGGCAGCAAACTCGCTATGGCTACACCTTC,CASSPRGQQTRYGYTF,-,-,TRBJ1-2,TRBV4-1
TGCGCCAGCAGTTGGACGACTGGGGCCAACGTCCTGACTTTC,CASSWTTGANVLTF,-,-,TRBJ2-6,TRBV5-1
TGTGCCAGCAGCCAAGCTACCTCAGCGGCTAGCACAGATACGCAGTATTTT,CASSQATSAASTDTQYF,-,once,TRBJ2-3,TRBV4-2
TGTGCCAGCAGCTGGCCAGGGGCCCAGCAGTACTTC,CASSWPGAQQYF,-,-,TRBJ2-7,TRBV6-5
TGTGCCAGCAGCCTAGGGATTTCTGGAAACACCATATATTTT,CASSLGISGNTIYF,-,-,TRBJ1-3,TRBV14
TGTGCCAGCAGCTTACACCCTTCGGACGGCTTAGGCGAGCAGTTCTTC,CASSLHPSDGLGEQFF,-,-,TRBJ2-1,TRBV7-3
TGTGCCAGCAGCTTCACAGGGGGCCGAGAGACCCAGTACTTC,CASSFTGGRETQYF,TRBD1,-,TRBJ2-5,TRBV7-3